The clone carrying this T cell receptor (beta chain) has ten or more counts. The antigen remains unidentified. There were TCR beta CDR3 regions amplified from RNA transcripts. The HTBI set primed first-round TCR CDR3 RT-PCR. Via MiXCR, TCRdb re-called the multiplex PCR reads, giving one row per CDR3 protein. The table has 350,000 to 400,000 distinct CDR3 sequences, 19% seen once. Germline CDR1 is DFQATT and CDR2 is SNEGSKA (reference sequence). The CDR3 has 13 amino acids. V lost 1 base, J lost 1 base, and 7 bases lay in between. The sample comes from a study of T cells in Graves' hyperthyroidism and ophthalmopathy. Overall study context: At initial diagnosis, before any treatment had begun, peripheral blood was obtained.

The study excluded patients with uncontrolled infection, other autoimmune disease, pregnancy or lactation. Using around 10 ml of fresh peripheral blood, PBMCs were prepared. Study results and limitations: Blood samples included most of the expanded thyroid clonotypes exceeding 0.001.

The rearrangement joins TRBV20-1 to TRBJ1-1; D is uncertain. The sample was blood. This receptor was identified in a young woman with Graves' hyperthyroidism. This CDR3 is CSARVSANTEAFF. The DNA for the CDR3 is TGCAGTGCTAGAGTGTCGGCGAACACTGAAGCTTTCTTT.